The 14 T cell receptor beta chains in this list originate from one sample, sequenced in a study of tumor and adjacent non-tumor tissue in lung cancer. This sample's RNA came from whole unsorted tissue. Three rounds of nested PCR, following a modified ARM-PCR protocol, produced the TCRbeta library. TCRdb re-called the multiplex PCR reads through MiXCR, storing one row per CDR3 protein. The data hold roughly 220,000 distinct CDR3 sequences, with 71% observed a single time. Sequencing was done on a sample of lung tumor tissue. Every receptor here comes from a man between 60 and 75 years old with non-small cell lung cancer.

The chain is built from TRBV20-1 and TRBJ2-3; D uncertain. The V gene's germline CDR1 is DFQATT and CDR2 SNEGSKA (reference sequence). The CDR3 spans 13 residues. The germline V and J ends were trimmed by 8 bases and 7 bases, with 19 bases remaining between them. The CDR3 here is CSTILTRVNTQYF. CDR3 in DNA: TGCAGTACTATACTAACGAGAGTAAATACGCAGTATTTT.

Notes on this clonotype: Germline and junction disagree at one end, which may indicate a read error. V usage is TRBV4-2 and J usage is TRBJ1-5; D perhaps matches TRBD1 (5 bases). Germline-derived CDR1 and CDR2 are LGHNA and YNFKEQ. This CDR3 is 14 amino acids long. DNA for the CDR3: TGTGCCAGCAGCGGTGGCGAGGGGAATCAGCTCCAGCATTTT. Residues: CASSGGEGNQLQHF.

Remarks on this clonotype: One junction end disagrees with the germline gene, perhaps due to a read error. CDR3 sequence (DNA): TGTGCCAACAGCCCTTGGGGGCCTCGCTCTGGGGTCAACGTCCTGACTTTC. Its protein product is CANSPWGPRSGVNVLTF. The chain joins TRBV11-1 to TRBJ2-6; tentatively, D is TRBD1 (6 bases). Germline values: CDR1 SGHAT, CDR2 FQDESV (reference sequence). The length of the CDR3 is 17 residues.

Comments on this clonotype: One junction end disagrees with the germline gene, perhaps due to a read error. This chain uses TRBV4-2 with TRBJ1-3, with no clear D. The CDR3 has 13 amino acids. Germline V CDR1 and CDR2: LGHNA, YNFKEQ. As DNA, the CDR3 is TGCGCCAGCAGCCAAAAAGTCCAAAACACCATATATTTT. This sequence encodes CASSQKVQNTIYF.

As concerns this clonotype: It is likely a read error, because the conserved phenylalanine at the end of the CDR3 is missing. This rearrangement joins TRBV5-6 to TRBJ2-4; no clear D gene. V was pared by 0 bases and J by 8 bases, with 18 bases between. The CDR3 is made up of 16 amino acids. Germline CDR1 is SGHDT and CDR2 is YYEEEE. The CDR3 DNA is TGTGCCAGCAGCTTGGTCTCGAGCCAACTGGCGGACATTCAGTACTCC. Protein product: CASSLVSSQLADIQYS.

To note about this clonotype: It may be a read error: a sequence one base away is much more abundant. V is TRBV20-1 and J is TRBJ2-7, with 14 positions matching TRBD2. V dropped 0 bases and J dropped 6; count of bases not matched to a gene: 4. The CDR3 has 15 residues. Germline CDR1 and CDR2: DFQATT and SNEGSKA (reference sequence). Here the CDR3 DNA reads TGCAGTGCTAGAGAGGTTGGACTAGCGGGAGGCGAGCAGTACTTC. It codes for CSAREVGLAGGEQYF.

Worth noting for this clonotype: Germline is not matched at one junction end, which may reflect a read error. The chain joins TRBV28 to TRBJ1-6; a possible D gene is TRBD1 (5 bases). The CDR3 consists of 13 residues. Germline V lookup: CDR1 MDHEN, CDR2 SYDVKM. The CDR3 protein is CATSPGTVFPLHF. In DNA form, the CDR3 reads TGTGCCACCAGTCCCGGGACCGTTTTCCCCCTCCACTTT. Supplemented by reference TRBV28 and TRBJ1-6, the full variable domain reads DVKVTQSSRYLVKRTGEKVFLECVQDMDHENMFWYRQDPGLGLRLIYFSYDVKMKEKGDIPEGYSVSREKKERFSLILESASTNQTSMYLCATSPGTVFPLHFGNGTRLTVT.

This clonotype was seen a few times. This chain connects TRBV20-1 to TRBJ2-3; D remains unclear. Trimming left V 1 base short and J 5 bases short, with 13 bases between. Germline lookup yields CDR1 DFQATT and CDR2 SNEGSKA (reference sequence). The CDR3 runs 14 residues. The CDR3 sequence: CSARGSQLGDTQYF. The CDR3 DNA is TGCAGTGCTAGAGGTAGCCAGCTAGGAGATACGCAGTATTTT.

Note on this clonotype: A much larger clonotype is one base distant, so this may be a read error. This chain links TRBV29-1 with TRBJ2-5; TRBD1 agrees at 7 bases. Germline-derived CDR1 and CDR2 are SQVTM and ANQGSEA. This CDR3 region has 13 residues. The V segment lost 7 bases and the J segment 7 bases; nucleotides outside the gene matches: 12. The CDR3 region is CSGRDRLEGTQYF. The CDR3 coding sequence is TGCAGCGGCCGGGACAGACTTGAGGGGACCCAGTACTTC.

This clonotype was seen only once. Germline is not matched at one junction end, which may reflect a read error. In DNA, the CDR3 is TGTATTACTAGAGATCAACCCAGCAATAAGCAGTTCTTC. This gives the protein CITRDQPSNKQFF. The gene calls are TRBV20-1 and TRBJ2-1; D is perhaps TRBD2 (5 bases). The germline CDR1 and CDR2 sequences are DFQATT and SNEGSKA (reference sequence). The CDR3 loop spans 13 amino acids.

Only a few counts were recorded for this clonotype. V and J are TRBV7-8 and TRBJ1-5; D remains unclear. Germline CDR1 reads SGHVS; CDR2 reads FQNEAQ. The CDR3 has 16 residues. The ends were cut back, 2 bases at V and 1 base at J, with 12 bases in the middle. The DNA of the CDR3 is TGTGCCAGCAGCTTAAATTCCGGATCGAGCAATCAGCCCCAGCATTTT. Protein: CASSLNSGSSNQPQHF. Full variable domain (rest looked up from reference TRBV7-8 and TRBJ1-5): GAGVSQSPRYKVAKRGQDVALRCDPISGHVSLFWYQQALGQGPEFLTYFQNEAQLDKSGLPSDRFFAERPEGSVSTLKIQRTQQEDSAVYLCASSLNSGSSNQPQHFGDGTRLSIL.

This clonotype was picked up many times. For the CDR3, the DNA is TGCGCCAGCAGCCAAGGGGCCTCCCGGGGCGCTGCAACTAATGAAAAACTGTTTTTT. Protein product: CASSQGASRGAATNEKLFF. The genes are TRBV4-1 and TRBJ1-4; a weak D match, TRBD1 (5 bases). Germline assignment: CDR1 MGHRA and CDR2 YSYEKL. V lost 1 base and J lost 0, with 18 bases in between. This CDR3 is built from 19 residues.

This clonotype was detected only once. Because it lacks the conserved phenylalanine or tryptophan at the end, this CDR3 is likely a read error. The V gene is TRBV11-3, the J gene TRBJ2-2; tentatively, D is TRBD2 (6 bases). This CDR3 comprises 16 residues. Germline V gene sequence: CDR1 SGHNT, CDR2 YENEEA. The CDR3 is CASSSPLGRDTGGLFY. The CDR3 bases are TGTGCCAGCAGCTCCCCCCTAGGTCGCGACACCGGGGGGCTGTTTTAT.

As concerns this clonotype: This sequence may be a read error, since a much larger clone differs from it by one base. The rearrangement links TRBV7-8 to TRBJ2-3; 8 positions match TRBD2. CDR1 SGHVS and CDR2 FQNEAQ come from the germline V gene. The CDR3 loop spans 19 amino acids. CDR3 sequence (DNA): TGTGCCAGCAGCTTAGCGACCGTTCTAGCGGGCCATAGCACAGATACGCAGTGTTTT. This gives the protein CASSLATVLAGHSTDTQCF.